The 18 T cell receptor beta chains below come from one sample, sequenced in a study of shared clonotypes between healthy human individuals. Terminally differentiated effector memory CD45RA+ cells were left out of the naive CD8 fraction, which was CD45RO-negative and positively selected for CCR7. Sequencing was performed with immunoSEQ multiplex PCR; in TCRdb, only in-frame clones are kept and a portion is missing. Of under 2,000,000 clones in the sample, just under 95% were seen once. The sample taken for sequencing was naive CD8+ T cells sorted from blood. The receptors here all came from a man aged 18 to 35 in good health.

The CDR3 reads CASSVVPAAYTEAFF. In DNA form, the CDR3 reads TGTGCCAGCAGCGTAGTTCCGGCTGCCTACACTGAAGCTTTCTTT. The rearrangement links TRBV9 to TRBJ1-1; no definite D call. The CDR3 runs 15 residues. The ends were cut back, 0 bases at V and 3 bases at J, with 12 bases in the middle. Germline V gene sequence: CDR1 SGDLS, CDR2 YYNGEE.

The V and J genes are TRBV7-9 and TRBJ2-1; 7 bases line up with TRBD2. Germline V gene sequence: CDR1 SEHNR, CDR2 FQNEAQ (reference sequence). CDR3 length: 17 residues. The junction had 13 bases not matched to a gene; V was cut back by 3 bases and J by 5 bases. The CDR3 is CASSLSSVRLADNEQFF. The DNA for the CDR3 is TGTGCCAGCAGCTTGTCCTCCGTGCGACTAGCAGACAATGAGCAGTTCTTC.

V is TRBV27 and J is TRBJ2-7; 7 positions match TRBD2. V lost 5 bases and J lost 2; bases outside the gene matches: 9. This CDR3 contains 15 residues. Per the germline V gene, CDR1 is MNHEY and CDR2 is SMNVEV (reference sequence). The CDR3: CASSGDYPDPYEQYF. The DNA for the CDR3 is TGTGCCAGCAGTGGGGACTACCCAGACCCCTACGAGCAGTACTTC.

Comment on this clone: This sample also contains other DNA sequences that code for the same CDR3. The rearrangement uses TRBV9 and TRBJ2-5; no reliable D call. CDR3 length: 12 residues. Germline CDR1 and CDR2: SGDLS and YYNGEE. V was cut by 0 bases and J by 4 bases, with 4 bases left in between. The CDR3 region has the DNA TGTGCCAGCAGCGTAGACGGAGAGACCCAGTACTTC. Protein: CASSVDGETQYF.

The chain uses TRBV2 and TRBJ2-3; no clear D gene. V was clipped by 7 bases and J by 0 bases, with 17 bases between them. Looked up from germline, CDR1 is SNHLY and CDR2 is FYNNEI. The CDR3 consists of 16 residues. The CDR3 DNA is TGTGCCAGCAATAATGTTAGGCATCCGAGCACAGATACGCAGTATTTT. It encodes CASNNVRHPSTDTQYF.

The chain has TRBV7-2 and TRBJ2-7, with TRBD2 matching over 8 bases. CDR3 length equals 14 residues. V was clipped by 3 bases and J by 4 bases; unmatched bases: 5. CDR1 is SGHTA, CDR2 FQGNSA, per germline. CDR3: CASSFEREFYEQYF. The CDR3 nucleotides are TGTGCCAGCAGCTTTGAGCGGGAGTTTTACGAGCAGTACTTC.

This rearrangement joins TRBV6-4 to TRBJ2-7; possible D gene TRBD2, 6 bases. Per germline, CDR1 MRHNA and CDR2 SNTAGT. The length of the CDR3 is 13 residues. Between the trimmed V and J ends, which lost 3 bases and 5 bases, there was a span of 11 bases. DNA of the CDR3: TGTGCCAGCAGTGAGGAAGGCGGGAACGAGCAGTACTTC. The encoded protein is CASSEEGGNEQYF.

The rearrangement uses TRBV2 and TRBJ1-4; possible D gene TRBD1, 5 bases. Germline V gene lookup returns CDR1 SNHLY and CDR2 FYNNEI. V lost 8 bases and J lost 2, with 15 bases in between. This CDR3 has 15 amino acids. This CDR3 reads CASAKAGGTNEKLFF. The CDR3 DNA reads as TGTGCCAGCGCTAAGGCTGGGGGGACTAATGAAAAACTGTTTTTT. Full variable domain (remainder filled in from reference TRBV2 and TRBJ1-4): EPEVTQTPSHQVTQMGQEVILRCVPISNHLYFYWYRQILGQKVEFLVSFYNNEISEKSEIFDDQFSVERPDGSNFTLKIRSTKLEDSAMYFCASAKAGGTNEKLFFGSGTQLSVL.

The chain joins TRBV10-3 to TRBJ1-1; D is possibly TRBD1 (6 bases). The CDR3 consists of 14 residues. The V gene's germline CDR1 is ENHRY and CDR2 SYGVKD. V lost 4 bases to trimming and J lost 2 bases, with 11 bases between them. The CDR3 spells CAISVSRGNTEAFF. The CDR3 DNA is TGTGCCATCAGTGTTTCCAGGGGCAACACTGAAGCTTTCTTT.

The DNA of the CDR3 is TGTGCCAGTAGTATAGACGAGACAGGGACTGGGGAGCAGTACTTC. Amino acids: CASSIDETGTGEQYF. The J gene is TRBJ2-7, the V gene TRBV19, with D possibly being TRBD1 (7 bases). V lost 0 bases and J 7 bases, leaving 16 bases between the germline ends. Germline assignment: CDR1 LNHDA and CDR2 SQIVND (reference sequence). This CDR3 is built from 15 residues.

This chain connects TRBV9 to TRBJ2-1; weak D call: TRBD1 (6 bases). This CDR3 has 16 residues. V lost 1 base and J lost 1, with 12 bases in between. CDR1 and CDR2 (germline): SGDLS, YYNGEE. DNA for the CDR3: TGTGCCAGCAGCGTAAACCTGCAGGGGTCCTACAATGAGCAGTTCTTC. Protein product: CASSVNLQGSYNEQFF.

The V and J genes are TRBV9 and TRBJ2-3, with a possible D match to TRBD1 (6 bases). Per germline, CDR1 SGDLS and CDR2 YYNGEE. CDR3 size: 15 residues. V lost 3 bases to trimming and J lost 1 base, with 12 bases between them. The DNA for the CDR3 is TGTGCCAGCAGCGATACAGGGACCCGCACAGATACGCAGTATTTT. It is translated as CASSDTGTRTDTQYF.

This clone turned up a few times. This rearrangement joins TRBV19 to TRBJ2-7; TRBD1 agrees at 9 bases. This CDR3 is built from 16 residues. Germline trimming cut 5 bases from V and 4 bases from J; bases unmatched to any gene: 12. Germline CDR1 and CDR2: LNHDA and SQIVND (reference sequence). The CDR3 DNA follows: TGTGCCAGTAGTCCCCGGACAGGGGCTTCTCCGTACGAGCAGTACTTC. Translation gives CASSPRTGASPYEQYF.

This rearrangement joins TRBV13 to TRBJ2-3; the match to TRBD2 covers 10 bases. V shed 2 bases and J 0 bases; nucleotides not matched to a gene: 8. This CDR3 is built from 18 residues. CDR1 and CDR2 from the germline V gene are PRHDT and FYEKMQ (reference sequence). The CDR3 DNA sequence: TGTGCCAGCAGCTTAAGCCTAGCGGGGGCTCCTAGCACAGATACGCAGTATTTT. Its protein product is CASSLSLAGAPSTDTQYF.

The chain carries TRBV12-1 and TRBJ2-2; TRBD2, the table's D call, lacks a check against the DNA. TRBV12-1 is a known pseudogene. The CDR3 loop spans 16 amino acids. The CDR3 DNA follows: TGTGCCAGCAGCACGAGAGCGGGTACGAACACCGGGGAGCTGTTTTTT. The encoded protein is CASSTRAGTNTGELFF.

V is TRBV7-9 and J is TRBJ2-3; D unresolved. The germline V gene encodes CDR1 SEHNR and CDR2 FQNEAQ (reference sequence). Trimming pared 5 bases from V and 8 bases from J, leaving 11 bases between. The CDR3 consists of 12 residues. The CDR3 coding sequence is TGTGCCAGCAGCGCGGCGTTGCGTACGCAGTATTTT. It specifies CASSAALRTQYF.

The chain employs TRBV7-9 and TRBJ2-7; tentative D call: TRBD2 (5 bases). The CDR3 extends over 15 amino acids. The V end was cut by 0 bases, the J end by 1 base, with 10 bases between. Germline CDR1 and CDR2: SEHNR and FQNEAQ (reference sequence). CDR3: CASSLASTGSYEQYF. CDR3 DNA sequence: TGTGCCAGCAGCTTAGCGAGTACGGGGTCCTACGAGCAGTACTTC. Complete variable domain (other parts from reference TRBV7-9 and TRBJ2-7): DTGVSQNPRHKITKRGQNVTFRCDPISEHNRLYWYRQTLGQGPEFLTYFQNEAQLEKSRLLSDRFSAERPKGSFSTLEIQRTEQGDSAMYLCASSLASTGSYEQYFGPGTRLTVT.

The CDR3 bases are TGTGCCAGCAGTGAAATTGCGACAACCTACGAGCAGTACTTC. Translation gives CASSEIATTYEQYF. This chain joins TRBV6-1 and TRBJ2-7; D remains ambiguous. Looked up from germline, CDR1 is MNHNS and CDR2 is SASEGT. V lost 2 bases and J 2 bases, leaving 10 bases between the germline ends. CDR3 size: 14 residues.